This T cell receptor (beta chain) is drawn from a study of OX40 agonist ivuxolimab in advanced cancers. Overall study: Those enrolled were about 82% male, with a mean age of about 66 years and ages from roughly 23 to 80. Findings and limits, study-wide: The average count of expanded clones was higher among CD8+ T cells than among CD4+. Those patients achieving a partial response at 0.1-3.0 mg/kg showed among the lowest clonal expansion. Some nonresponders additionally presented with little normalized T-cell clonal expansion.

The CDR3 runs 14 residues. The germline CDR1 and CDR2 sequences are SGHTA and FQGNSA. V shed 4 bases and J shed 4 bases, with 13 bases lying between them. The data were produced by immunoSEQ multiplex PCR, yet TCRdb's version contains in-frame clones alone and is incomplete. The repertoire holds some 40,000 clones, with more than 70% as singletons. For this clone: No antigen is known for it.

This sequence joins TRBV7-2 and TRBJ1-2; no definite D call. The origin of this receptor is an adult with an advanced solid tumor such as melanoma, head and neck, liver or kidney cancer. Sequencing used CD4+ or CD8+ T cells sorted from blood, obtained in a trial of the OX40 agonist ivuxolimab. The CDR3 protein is CASSWIGALYGYTF. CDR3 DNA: TGTGCCAGCAGCTGGATAGGAGCACTCTATGGCTACACCTTC.